Listed below are T cell receptor beta chains from one sample, sequenced in a study of spatial heterogeneity in lung cancer. TCRdb used MiXCR to reprocess the 5' RACE reads, holding one entry per CDR3 protein. The table lists more than 75,000 distinct CDR3 sequences, 19% of them singletons, with 20% to 25% in the top ten. This sample comprised PBMCs, obtained at follow-up. The receptors originated from a male donor with early-stage non-small cell lung cancer. The CDR3 runs from the conserved cysteine through the conserved F or W.

v_call cdr3_aa
TRBV4-2 CASSQESGKGYEQYF
TRBV30 CAWSTISGTTEAFF
TRBV6-6 CASSYSPDKSYGYTF
TRBV10-3 CAITGTLVGGYTF
TRBV6-5 CASSTSGYTDTQYF
TRBV7-9 CASSLAETFEQFF
TRBV11-2 CASSSNRNIQYF
TRBV30 CAWNTGSGQPQHF
TRBV20-1 CSAVTGNTEAFF
TRBV7-2 CASSGQAGLSTDTQYF
TRBV20-1 CSATPDRLEQFF
TRBV19 CASNRASVLTNYGYTF
TRBV20-1 CSATPTGTNTGELFF
TRBV4-3 CASSNGDTQYF
TRBV7-8 CASTKRRLPGNTIYF
TRBV10-3 CAISESTRQGTDTQYF
TRBV12-3/TRBV12-4 CASSLYSAGTTYNEQFF
TRBV5-1 CASSLVFGSNEKLFF
TRBV7-6 CASSPASGGSYNEQFF
TRBV5-1 CASSFFLRIAGVRSYEQYF
TRBV6-1 CASSEARGAQAFF
TRBV20-1 CSAANSNQPQHF
TRBV6-5 CASSLLNRQQQFF
TRBV30 CAWTEESSYNSPLHF
TRBV4-3 CASSQTAYPGANSPLHF
TRBV9 CASSVDLSGSSYNEQFF
TRBV29-1 CSVGTGEETQYF